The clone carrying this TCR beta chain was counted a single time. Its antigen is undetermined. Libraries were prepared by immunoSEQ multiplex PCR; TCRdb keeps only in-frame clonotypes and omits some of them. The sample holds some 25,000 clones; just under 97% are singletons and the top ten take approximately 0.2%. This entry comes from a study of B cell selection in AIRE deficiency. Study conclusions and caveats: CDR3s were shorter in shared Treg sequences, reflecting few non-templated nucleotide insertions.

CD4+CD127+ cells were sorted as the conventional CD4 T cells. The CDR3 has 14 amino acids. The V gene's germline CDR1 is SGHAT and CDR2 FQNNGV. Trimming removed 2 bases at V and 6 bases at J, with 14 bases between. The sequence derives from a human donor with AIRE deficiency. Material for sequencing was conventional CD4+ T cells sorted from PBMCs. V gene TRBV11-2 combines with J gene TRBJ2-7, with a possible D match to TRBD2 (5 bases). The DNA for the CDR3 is TGTGCCAGCAGCTTAACCGGGAACGGTCGCGAGCAGTACTTC. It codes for CASSLTGNGREQYF.